This T cell receptor beta chain was captured by sequencing in a study of T cell responses to AZD1222 COVID-19 vaccine. TCRdb keeps only in-frame clones here, not all; method: immunoSEQ multiplex PCR. This table has 100,000 to 150,000 clones, approximately 88% appearing once. CDR3 length: 17 residues. CDR1 is SEHNR and CDR2 is FQNEAQ in the germline V gene (reference sequence). The V end lost 3 bases, the J end lost 0 bases, and 16 bases lay between the germline ends. The material was peripheral blood, obtained on day 0 of AZD1222 vaccination. The J gene is TRBJ2-3, the V gene TRBV7-9, with D possibly matching TRBD2 (6 bases). The origin of this receptor is an adult in good health. CDR3 residues: CASSLDLLAFSTDTQYF. For the CDR3, the DNA is TGTGCCAGCAGCTTGGACCTCCTAGCGTTTAGCACAGATACGCAGTATTTT.